This is a list of T cell receptor beta chains from one sample in a study of monozygotic twins with inflammatory bowel disease. TCRdb reanalyzed the 5' RACE reads, giving one entry per CDR3 protein sequence and no DNA. This listing includes around 450,000 distinct CDR3 sequences. Specimen: blood. These TCRs come from a human donor with ulcerative colitis or Crohn's disease, or a healthy co-twin of an affected twin (not recorded which). Both conserved end residues are part of each CDR3. Fields, in order: J gene, V gene, CDR3 protein.

>TRBJ2-3|TRBV20-1
CSARDPGASTDTQYF
>TRBJ1-5|TRBV7-2
CASSLVRGSGQPQHF
>TRBJ2-7|TRBV7-6
CASSLEPGAVNEQYF
>TRBJ2-1|TRBV18
CASSPQPGLAYEQFF
>TRBJ2-1|TRBV3-1
CASSQEQGPITNEQFF
>TRBJ1-4|TRBV20-1
CSAPGQGVEKLFF
>TRBJ2-7|TRBV10-3
CAISESRSHEQYF
>TRBJ1-5|TRBV5-1
CASSPEGAKPQHF
>TRBJ1-1|TRBV7-2
CASSFGTVNTEAFF
>TRBJ2-3|TRBV20-1
CSANPGGGPYTQYF
>TRBJ2-7|TRBV13
CASSRTSGSFEQYF
>TRBJ2-1|TRBV7-2
CASSTGGSNNEQFF
>TRBJ2-2|TRBV6-5
CASSPGQGNLFF
>TRBJ1-1|TRBV7-2
CASSSPGARTEAFF
>TRBJ2-1|TRBV20-1
CSAREALSVQFF
>TRBJ2-7|TRBV7-2
CASSLGSGAQYF
>TRBJ2-3|TRBV3-1
CASTPFRGGRPSTDTQYF
>TRBJ2-1|TRBV19
CASSRISSSYNEQFF
>TRBJ2-1|TRBV5-4
CASSLVNRGFSKEQFF
>TRBJ1-6|TRBV28
CASSLERGRYNSPLHF
>TRBJ2-7|TRBV12-3/TRBV12-4
CASSPDRSPSYEQYF
>TRBJ2-1|TRBV20-1
CSARGSPLAGVTDEQFF
>TRBJ1-6|TRBV7-6
CASSPFGGQGNSPLHF
>TRBJ2-7|TRBV29-1
CSVESRDHSYEQYF
>TRBJ2-7|TRBV12-3/TRBV12-4
CASTLGDEQYF
>TRBJ1-1|TRBV27
CASSIGAGRTEAFF
>TRBJ1-1|TRBV18
CASSPQTGPGTEAFF
>TRBJ2-3|TRBV5-1
CASSGGSGTDTQYF
>TRBJ1-5|TRBV4-1
CASSQVTGVDQPQHF
>TRBJ1-2|TRBV3-1
CASSQDGFRQGTPKGYTF
>TRBJ1-2|TRBV21-1
CASSKGGLDRGDYGYTF
>TRBJ1-1|TRBV5-1
CASSLYGLGQETEAFF
>TRBJ2-1|TRBV5-1
CASSLQGAAEQFF
>TRBJ1-2|TRBV4-3
CASSRSGLPGRNGYTF
>TRBJ1-4|TRBV5-4
CASSIRVPGGEKLFF
>TRBJ1-1|TRBV7-2
CASIVSAGLGAFF
>TRBJ1-2|TRBV7-2
CASSPEARVQFYGYTF
>TRBJ1-1|TRBV12-3/TRBV12-4
CASILQGGLSEAFF
>TRBJ1-6|TRBV6-1
CASTGPNNSPLHF
>TRBJ2-1|TRBV14
CASSQLRGSYNEQFF
>TRBJ2-7|TRBV5-4
CASRSGQGAQYEQYF
>TRBJ2-1|TRBV5-1
CASRSLAGRPDEQFF